These 21 T cell receptor beta chains were all obtained from the same sample, sequenced in a study of shared clonotypes between healthy human individuals. Profiled with immunoSEQ multiplex PCR; TCRdb holds only in-frame clones, not every one. The sample has about 640,000 clones, roughly 70% seen once. Sequencing was carried out using memory CD4+ T cells sorted from blood. Subset noted: CD45RA-negative fraction. The source of these receptors is a woman aged 30 to 39 in good health.

The chain links TRBV30 to TRBJ2-7, with D perhaps TRBD2 (5 bases). This CDR3 has 13 residues. With 2 bases removed from V and 2 bases from J, the gap between germline ends came to 10 bases. Germline V gene sequence: CDR1 GTSNPN, CDR2 SVGIG (reference sequence). CDR3 loop: CAWSTGVPYEQYF. CDR3 DNA: TGTGCCTGGAGTACCGGGGTGCCCTACGAGCAGTACTTC.

The chain joins TRBV5-1 to TRBJ2-1; 10 bases match TRBD1. V gave up 1 base and J gave up 8 bases; unmatched junction bases: 9. Per germline, CDR1 SGHRS and CDR2 YFSETQ. This CDR3 comprises 16 residues. DNA of the CDR3: TGCGCCAGCAGCTTGACCGGGACAGGGGTGGTCGATGAGCAGTTCTTC. Its protein product is CASSLTGTGVVDEQFF. Drawing the rest from reference TRBV5-1 and TRBJ2-1, the complete variable domain is KAGVTQTPRYLIKTRGQQVTLSCSPISGHRSVSWYQQTPGQGLQFLFEYFSETQRNKGNFPGRFSGRQFSNSRSEMNVSTLELGDSALYLCASSLTGTGVVDEQFFGPGTRLTVL.

Only a few counts were recorded for this clone. This chain uses TRBV5-1 with TRBJ2-7; tentatively, D is TRBD2 (6 bases). This CDR3 is built from 15 residues. Trimming cost V 0 bases and J 0 bases, with 10 bases left between them. Germline V gene lookup returns CDR1 SGHRS and CDR2 YFSETQ. In DNA form, the CDR3 reads TGCGCCAGCAGCTTGGGCGGGGCTCTCTCCTACGAGCAGTACTTC. Protein sequence: CASSLGGALSYEQYF.

The V call is TRBV7-2, the J call TRBJ1-1; D is possibly TRBD1 (6 bases). CDR1 is SGHTA, CDR2 FQGNSA, per germline. This CDR3 contains 13 residues. V lost 5 bases and J 6 bases, leaving 13 bases between the germline ends. Here the CDR3 DNA reads TGTGCCAGCAGCCTAGAGGGGGGCTCTGAAGCTTTCTTT. Protein sequence: CASSLEGGSEAFF.

The V and J genes are TRBV29-1 and TRBJ2-1; TRBD2 agrees at 14 bases. Germline V CDR1 and CDR2: SQVTM, ANQGSEA. Germline trimming cut 8 bases from V and 9 bases from J; bases unmatched to any gene: 9. The CDR3 has 14 amino acids. CDR3 residues: CSCWTSGRRGEQFF. The CDR3 DNA sequence: TGCAGCTGTTGGACTAGCGGGAGGAGAGGTGAGCAGTTCTTC.

The V and J genes are TRBV27 and TRBJ2-5; 8 bases match TRBD2. This CDR3 region has 15 residues. CDR1 is MNHEY, CDR2 SMNVEV, per germline (reference sequence). V shed 7 bases and J 4 bases; nucleotides not matched to a gene: 11. CDR3 DNA sequence: TGTGCCAGCACCCCGGGCGGGGGGCTGAGAGAGACCCAGTACTTC. It yields the protein CASTPGGGLRETQYF.

This clone was recorded a few times. This chain joins TRBV4-2 and TRBJ2-1, with TRBD2 matching over 8 bases. This CDR3 contains 15 residues. J was trimmed by 10 bases and V by 2 bases; bases with no gene match: 10. Germline loops: CDR1 LGHNA, CDR2 YNFKEQ. The CDR3 is CASSQTSGGQGEQFF. The CDR3 coding sequence is TGTGCCAGCAGCCAAACGTCGGGAGGGCAGGGCGAGCAGTTCTTC.

This chain connects TRBV27 to TRBJ2-7; the D gene is possibly TRBD2 (7 bases). Germline V gives CDR1 MNHEY, CDR2 SMNVEV (reference sequence). V lost 6 bases and J lost 3, with 21 bases in between. This CDR3 contains 16 residues. This CDR3 is CASSKAGASGRYEQYF. The DNA for the CDR3 is TGTGCCAGCAGCAAGGCGGGGGCTAGCGGACGCTACGAGCAGTACTTC.

This clone was observed many times. The identical CDR3 is also encoded by other nucleotide sequences in the sample. The chain employs TRBV7-3 and TRBJ2-7, with 7 bases fitting TRBD1. The CDR3 extends over 14 amino acids. Germline-derived CDR1 and CDR2 are SGHTA and FQGTGA. V dropped 5 bases and J dropped 3; count of bases not matched to a gene: 7. The CDR3: CASSPQRDSYEQYF. Written as DNA, the CDR3 is TGTGCCAGCAGCCCCCAACGGGACAGCTACGAGCAGTACTTC.

This clone was counted many times. J is TRBJ2-5 and V is TRBV5-1; 11 positions match TRBD2. CDR1 SGHRS and CDR2 YFSETQ come from the germline V gene. Unmatched junction bases numbered 7, after V lost 4 bases and J lost 2 bases. The CDR3 loop spans 16 amino acids. The CDR3 DNA is TGCGCCAGCAGCCGTTCCGGGACTAGCGGACAAGAGACCCAGTACTTC. It yields the protein CASSRSGTSGQETQYF.

The rearrangement uses TRBV28 and TRBJ2-2, with TRBD2 matching 15 bases. Germline trimming cut 2 bases from V and 2 bases from J; bases unmatched to any gene: 9. The CDR3 is made up of 20 amino acids. Germline V CDR1 and CDR2: MDHEN, SYDVKM. The chain's CDR3 is CASSLVRWTSGRVNTGELFF. DNA of the CDR3: TGTGCCAGCAGTTTAGTAAGGTGGACTAGCGGGAGGGTCAACACCGGGGAGCTGTTTTTT.

The chain employs TRBV2 and TRBJ1-2; D may be TRBD1 (5 bases). The CDR3 consists of 14 residues. Germline values: CDR1 SNHLY, CDR2 FYNNEI. The V end lost 4 bases, the J end lost 4 bases, and 13 bases lay between the germline ends. CDR3 nucleotides: TGTGCCAGCAGTGGGGCGGGGGAAAGCTATGGCTACACCTTC. Protein sequence: CASSGAGESYGYTF.

CDR3 nucleotides: TGTGCCAGCAGCTTAGATCTAGTGCCCTACGAGCAGTACTTC. Protein sequence: CASSLDLVPYEQYF. The chain carries TRBV7-9 and TRBJ2-7; D is undetermined. V was shortened by 1 base and J by 2 bases, with 9 bases between the two germline ends. CDR3 length: 14 residues. Germline V gene sequence: CDR1 SEHNR, CDR2 FQNEAQ (reference sequence).

This clone appeared a single time. The genes are TRBV28 and TRBJ2-7, with 7 bases aligning to TRBD2. Trimming at V came to 8 bases and at J to 0 bases, leaving 7 bases not matched to a gene. Germline loops: CDR1 MDHEN, CDR2 SYDVKM. CDR3 length: 14 residues. The CDR3 spells CASLGAGYSYEQYF. The CDR3 coding sequence is TGTGCCAGCCTGGGAGCGGGATACTCCTACGAGCAGTACTTC.

A few counts support this clone. This rearrangement joins TRBV10-2 to TRBJ2-3, with 11 bases matching TRBD2. This CDR3 has 17 amino acids. Losses at the gene ends were 3 bases for V and 0 bases for J; bases not matched to a gene: 5. Germline CDR1 reads WSHSY; CDR2 reads SAAADI. This CDR3 reads CASSDFRTSGSTDTQYF. The CDR3 nucleotides read TGCGCCAGCAGTGATTTCAGGACTAGCGGGAGCACAGATACGCAGTATTTT.

On this clone: This sample includes further DNA sequences coding for the same CDR3. The chain is built from TRBV18 and TRBJ2-7; 7 positions agree with TRBD1. The CDR3 contains 14 residues. Germline CDR1 and CDR2: KGHSH and LQKENI. V shed 6 bases and J 4 bases; nucleotides not matched to a gene: 9. The CDR3 DNA sequence: TGTGCCAGCTCCCCGAGACAGGGAACATACGAGCAGTACTTC. Encoded protein: CASSPRQGTYEQYF.

V usage is TRBV28 and J usage is TRBJ1-5; the D is unclear. Germline-derived CDR1 and CDR2 are MDHEN and SYDVKM. V lost 7 bases and J 0 bases, leaving 7 bases between the germline ends. The CDR3 totals 13 residues. The CDR3 loop is CASKKNSNQPQHF. The CDR3 coding sequence is TGTGCCAGCAAGAAAAATAGCAATCAGCCCCAGCATTTT.

The chain joins TRBV28 to TRBJ1-2, with TRBD1 matching 7 bases. CDR1 and CDR2 (germline): MDHEN, SYDVKM. J gave up 2 bases and V 5 bases, and 5 bases lay outside the gene matches. The CDR3 is 14 residues long. Here the CDR3 reads CASSPPTGNYGYTF. CDR3 DNA: TGTGCCAGCAGTCCGCCGACAGGGAACTATGGCTACACCTTC.

This clone was detected ten times or more. The V and J genes are TRBV6-5 and TRBJ1-3; no clear D. V was shortened by 9 bases and J by 0 bases, with 9 bases between the two germline ends. The CDR3 has 13 residues. The germline V gene encodes CDR1 MNHEY and CDR2 SVGAGI. The CDR3 DNA is TGTGCCAGTTATGATAGCTCTGGAAACACCATATATTTT. It translates to CASYDSSGNTIYF.

This clone was counted between two and nine times. The chain links TRBV7-2 to TRBJ1-2, with TRBD1 as a possible D gene (5 bases). The germline CDR1 and CDR2 sequences are SGHTA and FQGNSA. The length of the CDR3 is 15 residues. V shed 1 base and J shed 0 bases, with 9 bases lying between them. The CDR3 sequence: CASSLVKGPNYGYTF. The CDR3 DNA reads as TGTGCCAGCAGCTTAGTGAAGGGACCTAACTATGGCTACACCTTC.

V is TRBV15 and J is TRBJ2-4; tentative D call: TRBD1 (5 bases). Looked up from germline, CDR1 is LNHNV and CDR2 is YYDKDF (reference sequence). Trimming cost V 3 bases and J 8 bases, with 17 bases left between them. The CDR3 consists of 15 residues. CDR3 in DNA: TGTGCCACCAGCAGGTCCCCAGGGTCTGAGGACATTCAGTACTTC. This codes for CATSRSPGSEDIQYF.